This T cell receptor beta chain was captured in a study of cytomegalovirus exposure and HLA in healthy donors. About the study: The Caucasian-associated ancestry cluster contained 65% to 85% of the approximately 420 genotyped donors. Study results and limitations: Accurate predictions that matched the HLA-A and HLA-B alleles of most subjects were reportedly made from TCR beta sequences.

This clone appeared once. Its cognate antigen is unknown. This CDR3 is built from 15 residues. Germline CDR1 reads MDHEN; CDR2 reads SYDVKM. The junction had 12 bases not matched to a gene; V was cut back by 7 bases and J by 6 bases. Donors consisted of healthy bone marrow donors. PCR amplification relied on 60 Vbeta primers (plus 13 Jbeta primers). The method was immunoSEQ multiplex PCR; TCRdb's version includes in-frame clones alone and lacks a portion of them. The sample yields more than 80,000 clones, around nine tenths seen once. The material sequenced was PBMCs. The chain recombines TRBV28 with TRBJ1-5; 7 bases match TRBD1. This TCR was recovered from a man aged 25-40 years in good health and CMV-seropositive. CDR3 loop: CASNAGGWQSQPQHF. CDR3 DNA: TGTGCCAGCAATGCAGGGGGATGGCAAAGTCAGCCCCAGCATTTT.